The 27 T cell receptor beta chains below all came from one sample that was sequenced in a study of T cell repertoires in cytomegalovirus infection. No antigen has been identified for these receptors. MiXCR was run by TCRdb on the reads, yielding one entry per CDR3 protein. The repertoire includes about 270,000 distinct CDR3 sequences, less than 25% of them detected once, and approximately 19% sits in the top ten. The material was cultured PBMCs, obtained from culture after CMV antigen stimulation. All receptors come from a human donor in good health (CMV status not recorded). Some clones in this sample may be carry-over from other donors' samples.

This clonotype was recorded many times. This rearrangement joins TRBV6-2 or TRBV6-3 to TRBJ2-7; tentatively, D is TRBD2 (5 bases). The CDR3 contains 12 residues. V was cut by 5 bases and J by 6 bases, with 11 bases left in between. Germline CDR1 and CDR2: MNHEY and SVGEGT. The DNA of the CDR3 is TGTGCCAGCAGTGGACTGGACTCCGAGCAGTACTTC. Amino acids: CASSGLDSEQYF.

There are many counts of this clonotype. The V call is TRBV28, the J call TRBJ1-2; no clear D gene. There are 17 residues in the CDR3. The V end was cut by 3 bases, the J end by 4 bases, with 21 bases between. Germline V gives CDR1 MDHEN, CDR2 SYDVKM. Written as DNA, the CDR3 is TGTGCCAGCAGTTTTGGTTCGAGTGGGAGCGGGTCCTATGGCTACACCTTC. Translating gives CASSFGSSGSGSYGYTF.

This clonotype was observed a few times. The CDR3 spells CASSVRTGPGNTEAFF. In DNA, the CDR3 is TGTGCCAGCAGCGTACGGACTGGGCCCGGGAACACTGAAGCTTTCTTT. The gene calls are TRBV11-3 and TRBJ1-1; no clear D gene. The CDR3 totals 16 residues. Trimming stripped 5 bases from V and 1 base from J, with 17 bases between. CDR1 is SGHNT and CDR2 is YENEEA in the germline V gene.

The CDR3 reads CASSFTGPYYSNQPQHF. The CDR3 DNA is TGTGCCAGCAGCTTTACGGGCCCCTACTATAGCAATCAGCCCCAGCATTTT. This chain links TRBV7-9 with TRBJ1-5; D ambiguous. Trimming removed 3 bases at V and 0 bases at J, with 15 bases between. CDR3 length: 17 amino acids. CDR1 SEHNR and CDR2 FQNEAQ come from the germline V gene (reference sequence).

A few counts support this clonotype. The chain combines TRBV7-2 with TRBJ1-6; the match to TRBD1 covers 7 bases. The V gene end was trimmed by 3 bases and the J gene end by 4 bases; junction bases not matched to a gene: 6. The CDR3 has 16 amino acids. The germline V gene has CDR1 SGHTA and CDR2 FQGNSA. This CDR3 reads CASSFPGQKYNSPLHF. The CDR3 nucleotides read TGTGCCAGCAGCTTCCCGGGACAGAAGTATAATTCACCCCTCCACTTT.

The chain employs TRBV30 and TRBJ2-5; D gene ambiguous. V was clipped by 6 bases and J by 1 base, with 6 bases between them. Germline V gene data show CDR1 as GTSNPN and CDR2 as SVGIG (reference sequence). This CDR3 is 11 amino acids long. The CDR3: CACWGQETQYF. The CDR3 coding sequence is TGTGCCTGCTGGGGCCAAGAGACCCAGTACTTC. The full variable domain, completed using reference TRBV30 and TRBJ2-5, is SQTIHQWPATLVQPVGSPLSLECTVEGTSNPNLYWYRQAAGRGLQLLFYSVGIGQISSEVPQNLSASRPQDRQFILSSKKLLLSDSGFYLCACWGQETQYFGPGTRLLVL.

As concerns this clonotype: This may arise from a read error, as a much more abundant clone is one base away. The chain joins TRBV7-2 to TRBJ2-1, with 14 bases matching TRBD2. The CDR3 is 16 residues long. Germline V gives CDR1 SGHTA, CDR2 FQGNSA. CDR3: CANSFRTSGRWNEQFF. As DNA, the CDR3 is TGTGCCAACAGCTTCCGGACTAGCGGGAGGTGGAATGAGCAGTTCTTC.

In this sample, this clonotype turned up a few times. The chain links TRBV6-5 to TRBJ2-1; 7 bases match TRBD2. The ends lost 3 bases at V and 2 bases at J; junction bases unmatched: 7. Germline loops: CDR1 MNHEY, CDR2 SVGAGI. CDR3 length: 16 residues. The CDR3 protein is CASSYRGDSPYNEQFF. The CDR3 DNA follows: TGTGCCAGCAGTTATCGGGGGGACTCTCCCTACAATGAGCAGTTCTTC.

The rearrangement joins TRBV15 to TRBJ2-5, with D unresolved. CDR3 length equals 12 residues. The germline gives CDR1 LNHNV, CDR2 YYDKDF (reference sequence). The V and J ends lost 4 bases and 3 bases respectively, with 6 bases between them. CDR3 DNA: TGTGCCACCAGCACACTAAAAGAGACCCAGTACTTC. This translates into CATSTLKETQYF.

The sample holds many counts of this clonotype. A much larger clone lies a single base off, so this may be a read error. The chain links TRBV7-8 to TRBJ1-4; TRBD1 matches 7 bases. The CDR3 contains 14 residues. Germline CDR1 reads SGHVS; CDR2 reads FQNEAQ. Trimming took 5 bases from V and 4 from J; bases not matched to a gene: 4. In DNA, the CDR3 is TGTGCCAGCAGCCCCGGACAGGATAATGAAAAACTGTTTTTT. Its translation is CASSPGQDNEKLFF.

The chain is built from TRBV19 and TRBJ2-2; 7 bases are a match to TRBD1. CDR3 size: 15 residues. J was trimmed by 4 bases and V by 9 bases; bases with no gene match: 11. The germline gives CDR1 LNHDA, CDR2 SQIVND (reference sequence). CDR3 protein: CASRTGATGTGELFF. In DNA form, the CDR3 reads TGTGCCAGCCGCACAGGGGCTACGGGCACCGGGGAGCTGTTTTTT.

The chain carries TRBV4-3 and TRBJ2-7; D unresolved. The CDR3 is 13 amino acids. In germline, CDR1 is LGHNA, CDR2 YSLEER. Trimming removed 5 bases at V and 7 bases at J, with 15 bases between. CDR3 loop: CASSAGSGWEQYF. The CDR3 bases are TGCGCCAGCAGCGCCGGATCCGGGTGGGAGCAGTACTTC.

The chain carries TRBV6-5 and TRBJ1-5; D not certain. Germline V gives CDR1 MNHEY, CDR2 SVGAGI. The CDR3 is 13 residues long. With 2 bases removed from V and 7 bases from J, the gap between germline ends came to 9 bases. Here the CDR3 DNA reads TGTGCCAGCAGTTACAAGGGTGGGCAGCCCCAGCATTTT. Its translation is CASSYKGGQPQHF.

This clonotype came up a few times. The CDR3 bases are TGTGCCAGCAGGGCGACAGGCTCCTATGAAGCTTTCTTT. Translating it yields CASRATGSYEAFF. The chain has TRBV28 and TRBJ1-1, with D possibly TRBD1 on 6 matching bases. The germline V gene encodes CDR1 MDHEN and CDR2 SYDVKM. This CDR3 spans 13 amino acids. V gave up 6 bases and J gave up 7 bases, with 15 bases separating them.

This clonotype was observed at least ten times. This sequence joins TRBV7-2 and TRBJ2-7; 8 bases align to TRBD1. Trimming at V came to 4 bases and at J to 4 bases, leaving 9 bases not matched to a gene. This CDR3 is 15 amino acids long. Germline V CDR1 and CDR2: SGHTA, FQGNSA. The DNA of the CDR3 is TGTGCCAGCAGCTACCAGACAGGGGCCTATTACGAGCAGTACTTC. Translating it yields CASSYQTGAYYEQYF. Looking up the rest from reference TRBV7-2 and TRBJ2-7 gives the full variable domain: GAGVSQSPSNKVTEKGKDVELRCDPISGHTALYWYRQSLGQGLEFLIYFQGNSAPDKSGLPSDRFSAERTGGSVSTLTIQRTQQEDSAVYLCASSYQTGAYYEQYFGPGTRLTVT.

The chain uses TRBV3-1 and TRBJ2-2; 9 nucleotides line up with TRBD2. The V gene end was trimmed by 6 bases and the J gene end by 4 bases; junction bases not matched to a gene: 9. Germline CDR1 is LGHDT and CDR2 is YNNKEL (reference sequence). The CDR3 runs to 16 residues. The CDR3 DNA is TGTGCCAGCAGGAAGCTTAGCGGGAGAAGCACCGGGGAGCTGTTTTTT. Amino acids: CASRKLSGRSTGELFF.

V is TRBV12-3 or TRBV12-4 and J is TRBJ1-2; a possible D gene is TRBD1 (6 bases). The CDR3 contains 17 residues. V gave up 3 bases and J gave up 7 bases, with 24 bases separating them. CDR3 nucleotides: TGTGCCAGCAGTTTTGAGTGGGCAGGGGCAACGAAGCTTGGCTACACCTTC. It encodes CASSFEWAGATKLGYTF.

The chain has TRBV19 and TRBJ2-2, with TRBD1 identical over 7 bases. CDR3 length: 15 residues. V was clipped by 6 bases and J by 1 base; unmatched bases: 5. CDR1 and CDR2 (germline): LNHDA, SQIVND (reference sequence). CDR3 region: CASRGQRENTGELFF. CDR3 coding DNA: TGTGCCAGTAGGGGACAGCGCGAGAACACCGGGGAGCTGTTTTTT.

This clonotype was picked up many times. V and J are TRBV4-1 and TRBJ2-1; 9 bases match TRBD1. Germline values: CDR1 MGHRA, CDR2 YSYEKL. CDR3 size: 15 residues. V was clipped by 4 bases and J by 4 bases; unmatched bases: 5. This CDR3 is CASSLPGQGYNEQFF. CDR3 sequence (DNA): TGCGCCAGCAGCCTACCGGGACAGGGTTACAATGAGCAGTTCTTC.

The chain recombines TRBV24-1 with TRBJ2-3; 9 nucleotides align to TRBD2. Germline trimming cut 3 bases from V and 1 base from J; bases unmatched to any gene: 4. This CDR3 is 16 amino acids long. Germline loops: CDR1 KGHDR, CDR2 SFDVKD. CDR3 in DNA: TGTGCCACCAGTGATCCGACTAGCGGACGCACAGATACGCAGTATTTT. Translation gives CATSDPTSGRTDTQYF.

This clonotype is medium-sized by share. The J gene is TRBJ1-1, the V gene TRBV5-8; D is unresolved. The CDR3 length is 15 residues. Deletions cut 4 bases from V and 0 bases from J, with 13 bases between. Germline CDR1 SGHTS, CDR2 YDEGEE. This chain's CDR3 is CASSPTYPLNTEAFF. The CDR3 DNA reads as TGTGCCAGCAGCCCCACCTATCCCTTGAACACTGAAGCTTTCTTT. Full variable domain (rest looked up from reference TRBV5-8 and TRBJ1-1): EAGVTQSPTHLIKTRGQQATLRCSPISGHTSVYWYQQALGLGLQFLLWYDEGEERNRGNFPPRFSGRQFPNYSSELNVNALELEDSALYLCASSPTYPLNTEAFFGQGTRLTVV.

There are a few counts of this clonotype. The J gene is TRBJ2-7, the V gene TRBV6-2 or TRBV6-3; 8 bases align to TRBD2. Trimming removed 2 bases from V and 0 bases from J; junction bases left unmatched: 3. Germline V gene lookup returns CDR1 MNHEY and CDR2 SVGEGT. The CDR3 is 15 residues long. The CDR3 DNA is TGTGCCAGCAGTTACGCGGGGGGACCCTCCTACGAGCAGTACGTC. This encodes CASSYAGGPSYEQYV.

This clonotype appeared many times. The chain is built from TRBV12-5 and TRBJ1-6; 10 nucleotides match TRBD1. The CDR3 has 14 amino acids. V shed 3 bases and J 10 bases; nucleotides not matched to a gene: 3. Per the germline V gene, CDR1 is LGHNT and CDR2 is FRNRAP. As DNA, the CDR3 is TGTGCTAGTGGTTTTGGACAGGGGGGCTCACCCCTCCACTTT. Its translation: CASGFGQGGSPLHF.

CDR3 DNA sequence: TGTGCCAGCAGTTTAGACAGCGCAACTAATGAAAAACTGTTTTTT. Protein product: CASSLDSATNEKLFF. The chain recombines TRBV28 with TRBJ1-4; tentatively, D is TRBD1 (5 bases). CDR1 and CDR2 (germline): MDHEN, SYDVKM. This CDR3 comprises 15 residues. V was pared by 2 bases and J by 0 bases, with 7 bases between.

This clonotype came up many times. This sequence joins TRBV7-9 and TRBJ2-3; D is perhaps TRBD2 (5 bases). Per the germline V gene, CDR1 is SEHNR and CDR2 is FQNEAQ (reference sequence). V lost 1 base and J 4 bases, leaving 12 bases between the germline ends. CDR3 length: 15 residues. The CDR3 spells CASSLGPRTADTQYF. Written as DNA, the CDR3 is TGTGCCAGCAGCTTAGGTCCTCGGACTGCAGATACGCAGTATTTT. The complete variable domain, with remaining parts taken from reference TRBV7-9 and TRBJ2-3, reads DTGVSQNPRHKITKRGQNVTFRCDPISEHNRLYWYRQTLGQGPEFLTYFQNEAQLEKSRLLSDRFSAERPKGSFSTLEIQRTEQGDSAMYLCASSLGPRTADTQYFGPGTRLTVL.

There are many counts of this clonotype. The rearrangement joins TRBV7-8 to TRBJ2-6; D not certain. CDR1 is SGHVS, CDR2 FQNEAQ, per germline. This CDR3 spans 16 amino acids. V lost 5 bases and J 1 base, leaving 12 bases between the germline ends. CDR3 bases: TGTGCCAGCAGCCTACGTGTGGGGTCTGGGGCCAACGTCCTGACTTTC. It specifies CASSLRVGSGANVLTF.

This clonotype was picked up a small number of times. V gene TRBV4-1 combines with J gene TRBJ1-5; TRBD1 might be the D (6 bases). CDR1 MGHRA and CDR2 YSYEKL come from the germline V gene. V was pared by 0 bases and J by 3 bases, with 15 bases between. This CDR3 spans 17 amino acids. This CDR3 reads CASSQDSRTVFNQPQHF. CDR3 bases: TGCGCCAGCAGCCAAGATAGCCGGACAGTATTCAATCAGCCCCAGCATTTT.